The 4 T cell receptor beta chains below were found in one sample sequenced in a study of Graves' ophthalmopathy and Graves' hyperthyroidism. The authors amplified TCR beta CDR3 regions from RNA transcripts. The library came from an HTBI-primed first-round RT-PCR and a second-round multiplex PCR. TCRdb redid the calling of the multiplex PCR reads with MiXCR, one entry per CDR3 protein. Found here are some 210,000 distinct CDR3 sequences, roughly 29% of them singletons; the top ten hold about 9.1%. The sequenced sample was peripheral blood. These receptors came from a man between 50 and 59 years old with Graves' ophthalmopathy.

At least ten counts were recorded for this clonotype. The rearrangement uses TRBV6-1 and TRBJ2-2, with 13 bases lining up with TRBD2. Trimming cost V 1 base and J 8 bases; bases outside gene matches: 10. The CDR3 runs 18 residues. The germline V gene has CDR1 MNHNS and CDR2 SASEGT. CDR3 bases: TGTGCCAGCAGTGAAGAACTAGCGGGAGGGCCGTTTTCGGGGGAGCTGTTTTTT. Amino acid sequence: CASSEELAGGPFSGELFF.

At least ten counts were recorded for this clonotype. The chain couples TRBV27 to TRBJ2-2; D possibly uses TRBD1 or TRBD2 (6 bases each). The CDR3 has 15 residues. Trimming pared 8 bases from V and 1 base from J, leaving 14 bases between. Germline V CDR1 and CDR2: MNHEY, SMNVEV (reference sequence). For the CDR3, the DNA is TGTGCCAGCTGCCTGGGGGGCCTGAACACCGGGGAGCTGTTTTTT. Its translation is CASCLGGLNTGELFF.

This clonotype was picked up many times. The chain couples TRBV5-6 to TRBJ2-2, with D possibly matching TRBD1 (6 bases). V was clipped by 3 bases and J by 3 bases, with 12 bases between them. Germline assignment: CDR1 SGHDT and CDR2 YYEEEE. This CDR3 is 15 amino acids long. The CDR3 sequence is CASSSRQGHTGELFF. In DNA, the CDR3 is TGTGCCAGCAGCTCTAGGCAGGGGCACACCGGGGAGCTGTTTTTT.

This clonotype showed up many times. The chain recombines TRBV30 with TRBJ1-5; D possibly corresponds to TRBD1 (5 bases). The CDR3 extends over 13 amino acids. Germline CDR1 GTSNPN, CDR2 SVGIG (reference sequence). Trimming cost V 1 base and J 3 bases, with 7 bases left between them. CDR3 sequence (DNA): TGTGCCTGGAGTGGACAGAACAATCAGCCCCAGCATTTT. Protein product: CAWSGQNNQPQHF.